Listed below are T cell receptor beta chains from one sample, sequenced in a study of vaccination effects on CD4 cells after COVID-19. Sequencing used immunoSEQ multiplex PCR; TCRdb keeps in-frame clones, though not all of them. This table has approximately 40,000 clones, more than 65% appearing once. These receptors' antigens are unknown. Sequenced here: CD4+ T cells from PBMCs cultured without peptide, sampled after COVID-19 vaccination. The origin of the receptors is a human donor who had a prior SARS-CoV-2 infection. Both conserved end residues are part of each CDR3. The order of the fields is D gene, J gene, V gene, clone size, CDR3 protein, CDR3 DNA. The D gene is left open where the match is weak. The size field is filled for only some rows; it gives once, few, many or a size class.

D: NA
J: TRBJ1-4
V: TRBV7-9
size: NA
CDR3: CASSLNRVSNEKLFF
DNA: TGTGCCAGCAGTCTGAACAGGGTGTCTAATGAAAAACTGTTTTTT

D: NA
J: TRBJ2-4
V: TRBV27
size: NA
CDR3: CASSLNLAKNIQYF
DNA: TGTGCCAGCAGTTTAAATTTAGCCAAAAACATTCAGTACTTC

D: NA
J: TRBJ1-1
V: TRBV7-3
size: NA
CDR3: CASSLNEDTEAFF
DNA: TGTGCCAGCAGCTTAAATGAAGACACTGAAGCTTTCTTT

D: NA
J: TRBJ2-6
V: TRBV9
size: NA
CDR3: CASSLASSGANVLTF
DNA: TGTGCCAGCAGCCTCGCAAGCTCTGGGGCCAACGTCCTGACTTTC

D: TRBD1
J: TRBJ1-6
V: TRBV2
size: few
CDR3: CASSLMGQSNF
DNA: TGTGCCAGCAGTTTGATGGGACAGAGCAACTTT

D: NA
J: TRBJ2-7
V: TRBV7-2
size: NA
CDR3: CASSLAGAPYEQYF
DNA: TGTGCCAGCAGCTTAGCGGGAGCCCCCTACGAGCAGTACTTC

D: TRBD2
J: TRBJ2-5
V: TRBV5-1
size: NA
CDR3: CASSLGGGGRETQYF
DNA: TGCGCCAGCAGCTTGGGAGGCGGGGGTCGCGAGACCCAGTACTTC

D: NA
J: TRBJ2-3
V: TRBV10-1
size: NA
CDR3: CASSESVKDYSTDTQYF
DNA: TGCGCCAGCAGTGAGTCGGTGAAGGACTATAGCACAGATACGCAGTATTTT

D: NA
J: TRBJ2-6
V: TRBV5-1
size: few
CDR3: CASRWGSGANVLTF
DNA: TGCGCCAGCAGATGGGGATCTGGGGCCAACGTCCTGACTTTC

D: TRBD1
J: TRBJ1-2
V: TRBV2
size: NA
CDR3: CASSPDRRSSYGYTF
DNA: TGTGCCAGCAGCCCGGACAGGAGATCTTCCTATGGCTACACCTTC

D: TRBD2
J: TRBJ2-3
V: TRBV24-1
size: NA
CDR3: CATSEGSGGFGTDTQYF
DNA: TGTGCCACCAGTGAGGGTAGCGGGGGTTTCGGCACAGATACGCAGTATTTT

D: NA
J: TRBJ2-1
V: TRBV4-2
size: once
CDR3: CASSPISEGSYNEQFF
DNA: TGTGCCAGCAGCCCCATTTCGGAAGGGTCCTACAATGAGCAGTTCTTC

D: TRBD2
J: TRBJ2-5
V: TRBV15
size: NA
CDR3: CATSRELAGTGGETQYF
DNA: TGTGCCACCAGCAGAGAACTAGCGGGGACCGGTGGAGAGACCCAGTACTTC

D: NA
J: TRBJ2-7
V: TRBV4-1
size: NA
CDR3: CASSQTGQRQYSYEQYF
DNA: TGCGCCAGCAGCCAAACCGGACAGAGGCAGTACTCCTACGAGCAGTACTTC

D: TRBD2
J: TRBJ2-5
V: TRBV24-1
size: NA
CDR3: CATSRGLAGGRETQYF
DNA: TGTGCCACCAGCCGCGGACTAGCGGGAGGGAGAGAGACCCAGTACTTC

D: TRBD1
J: TRBJ1-3
V: TRBV19
size: NA
CDR3: CASNSIGTAFLDSGNTIYF
DNA: TGTGCCAGTAATTCGATAGGGACAGCTTTCCTCGACTCTGGAAACACCATATATTTT

D: NA
J: TRBJ2-5
V: TRBV5-4
size: once
CDR3: CASSPNPSTATQYF
DNA: TGTGCCAGCAGCCCGAACCCCTCGACTGCGACCCAGTACTTC

D: NA
J: TRBJ2-1
V: TRBV7-3
size: NA
CDR3: CASSLTVGQIEQFF
DNA: TGTGCCAGCAGCTTAACCGTCGGGCAGATAGAGCAGTTCTTC

D: TRBD2
J: TRBJ2-7
V: TRBV18
size: NA
CDR3: CASSPRLAGPQGYEQYF
DNA: TGTGCCAGCTCACCACGGCTAGCGGGGCCTCAGGGCTACGAGCAGTACTTC

D: NA
J: TRBJ2-7
V: TRBV5-4
size: NA
CDR3: CASSLSASSPYEQYF
DNA: TGTGCCAGCAGCTTGAGCGCATCCAGCCCCTACGAGCAGTACTTC

D: TRBD1
J: TRBJ1-4
V: TRBV7-9
size: NA
CDR3: CASSLTGSGEKLFF
DNA: TGTGCCAGCAGCCTGACAGGGTCGGGTGAAAAACTGTTTTTT

D: NA
J: TRBJ1-4
V: TRBV30
size: NA
CDR3: CAWSETQETDSLFEKLFF
DNA: TGTGCCTGGAGCGAAACTCAAGAAACCGACAGTTTGTTTGAAAAACTGTTTTTT